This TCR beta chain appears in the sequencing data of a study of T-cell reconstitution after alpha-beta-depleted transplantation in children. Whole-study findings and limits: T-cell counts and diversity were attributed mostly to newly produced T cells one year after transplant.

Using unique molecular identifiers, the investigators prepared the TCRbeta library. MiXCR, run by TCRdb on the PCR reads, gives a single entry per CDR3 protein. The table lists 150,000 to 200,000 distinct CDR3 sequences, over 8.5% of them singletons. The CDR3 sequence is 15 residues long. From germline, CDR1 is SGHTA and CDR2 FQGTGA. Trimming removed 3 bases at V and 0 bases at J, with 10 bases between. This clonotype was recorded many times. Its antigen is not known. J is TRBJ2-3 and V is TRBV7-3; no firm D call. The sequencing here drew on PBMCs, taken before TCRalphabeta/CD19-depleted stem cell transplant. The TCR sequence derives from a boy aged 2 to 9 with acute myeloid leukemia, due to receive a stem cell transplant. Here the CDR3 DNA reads TGTGCCAGCAGCTTTTTAGGGCTTAGCACAGATACGCAGTATTTT. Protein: CASSFLGLSTDTQYF.